This T cell receptor beta chain was retrieved from a study of regulatory T cells in long-lasting Graves disease. Sequencing libraries for TCR beta were prepared with iRepertoire HTBI primers and Arm-PCR of CDR3 regions. TCRdb fed the multiplex PCR reads into MiXCR, producing one record per CDR3 protein. This table holds a few hundred thousand distinct CDR3 sequences, about a quarter found once. Sample time point: persistent/refractory GD, antithyroid drugs over 5 years with positive TRAb. The TCR library was made from RNA extracted from PBMCs. Germline V gene data show CDR1 as SNHLY and CDR2 as FYNNEI. The CDR3 sequence is 15 residues long. V was cut by 6 bases and J by 0 bases, with 14 bases left in between. In this sample, this clonotype turned up many times.

The sequenced sample was peripheral blood mononuclear cells (PBMCs), obtained when the disease was refractory, from a patient treated with antithyroid drugs. The genes are TRBV2 and TRBJ2-5; possibly TRBD2 for D (6 bases). This TCR was recovered from a female donor with Graves disease. The CDR3 DNA follows: TGTGCCAGCAGAGGCGGACTAACTTACCAAGAGACCCAGTACTTC. As protein: CASRGGLTYQETQYF.